Listed here is a single TCR beta chain. The data originate from a study of control samples from healthy donors and cancer patients. The CDR3 runs 13 residues. Trimming took 6 bases from V and 0 from J, leaving 8 bases between them. Per germline, CDR1 MNHEY and CDR2 SVGAGI. Assay used: immunoSEQ multiplex PCR; TCRdb lists only in-frame clones, some missing. The sample holds some 13,000 clones, about 77% seen once. Material: formalin-fixed, paraffin-embedded tissue. This sequence originates from a male donor with melanoma. The V and J genes are TRBV6-5 and TRBJ1-1; D is unclear. The CDR3 nucleotides are TGTGCCAGCAGCCTGGTCCTGAACACTGAAGCTTTCTTT. This gives the protein CASSLVLNTEAFF.